Shown below are 27 T cell receptor beta chains from a single sample sequenced in a study of tumor and adjacent non-tumor tissue in lung cancer. A modified ARM-PCR protocol with three rounds of nested PCR amplified TCRbeta. TCRdb redid the calling of the multiplex PCR reads with MiXCR, one entry per CDR3 protein. The repertoire holds roughly 220,000 distinct CDR3 sequences, with about two thirds as singletons. No cell sorting was done before RNA was extracted from the tissue. Sequencing was performed on lung tumor tissue. The receptors were gathered from a man in his fifties or sixties with non-small cell lung cancer.

The chain links TRBV20-1 to TRBJ1-2; the D is unclear. Germline values: CDR1 DFQATT, CDR2 SNEGSKA (reference sequence). The CDR3 consists of 13 residues. V was shortened by 6 bases and J by 2 bases, with 13 bases between the two germline ends. The CDR3 region has the DNA TGCAGTGCCTCAGAGGTGGTAAACTATGGCTACACCTTC. The encoded protein is CSASEVVNYGYTF.

Worth noting for this clonotype: A read error may be the cause here, since a much bigger clone is one base away. J is TRBJ2-1 and V is TRBV5-4, with 15 positions matching TRBD2. CDR3 length equals 18 residues. The V gene's germline CDR1 is SGHNT and CDR2 YYREEE (reference sequence). The CDR3 DNA sequence: TGTGCCAGCAGCTTAACTGGGACTAGCGGGAGGATTCACAATGAGCGGTTCTTC. Protein sequence: CASSLTGTSGRIHNERFF.

A word on this clonotype: A much larger clone lies a single base off, so this may be a read error. The CDR3 carries no conserved terminal phenylalanine or tryptophan, so it likely arises from a read error. The gene calls are TRBV10-1 and TRBJ2-3; D might be TRBD1 (6 bases). Looked up from germline, CDR1 is WNHNN and CDR2 is SYGVQD (reference sequence). The CDR3 consists of 15 residues. Trimming removed 6 bases at V and 0 bases at J, with 13 bases between. CDR3 sequence reads: CASSADRFSTDTQYS. CDR3 in DNA: TGCGCCAGCAGCGCCGACAGGTTTAGCACAGATACGCAGTATTCT.

This chain links TRBV5-1 with TRBJ2-1, with 12 bases lining up with TRBD2. The CDR3 is 16 amino acids. Germline V gives CDR1 SGHRS, CDR2 YFSETQ. The V gene end was trimmed by 3 bases and the J gene end by 8 bases; junction bases not matched to a gene: 9. The CDR3 is CASSSPELAGGHEQFF. CDR3 nucleotide sequence: TGCGCCAGCAGCTCCCCAGAACTAGCGGGGGGCCATGAGCAGTTCTTC.

As DNA, the CDR3 is TGTGCAAGTCGCTTCAGGGGAAGAATAAACTACAGGCAATCAGCCCAGCATTTT. Its protein product is CASRFRGRINYRQSAQHF. V and J are TRBV12-2 and TRBJ1-5; TRBD1 is the table's D call, not checked against the DNA. TRBV12-2 is classified as a pseudogene. CDR3 size: 18 residues.

In regard to this clonotype: A read error may produce the germline difference seen at one junction end. The DNA for the CDR3 is TGTGCCAGCAGTTTAGGCAGGGAGCGCGGAACTAATGAAAAACTATTTTTT. Its protein is CASSLGRERGTNEKLFF. V gene TRBV11-3 combines with J gene TRBJ1-4; D may be TRBD1 (5 bases). Germline V gene data show CDR1 as SGHNT and CDR2 as YENEEA. CDR3 length equals 17 residues.

Comments on this clonotype: A much larger clone is a single base away; this may be a read error. The V call is TRBV20-1, the J call TRBJ2-7, with 10 bases aligning to TRBD2. The CDR3 length is 14 residues. From germline, CDR1 is DFQATT and CDR2 SNEGSKA (reference sequence). The CDR3 sequence: CRARPGTSDYEQYF. CDR3 coding DNA: TGCAGAGCCCGGCCAGGGACTAGCGACTACGAGCAGTACTTC.

As concerns this clonotype: The junction shows a germline mismatch at one end, possibly a read error. This chain connects TRBV20-1 to TRBJ1-2; weak D call: TRBD1 (5 bases). Germline V gene data show CDR1 as DFQATT and CDR2 as SNEGSKA (reference sequence). This CDR3 comprises 13 residues. CDR3 in DNA: TGCAGTGCTCTCATCCAGGGATACTATGGCATCATCTTC. This sequence encodes CSALIQGYYGIIF.

The genes are TRBV5-1 and TRBJ2-7; D is unresolved. The germline V and J ends were trimmed by 0 bases and 2 bases, with 9 bases remaining between them. Germline CDR1 is SGHRS and CDR2 is YFSETQ. The CDR3 extends over 14 amino acids. Written as DNA, the CDR3 is TGCGCCAGCAGCTTGGAACCGGCAGCCTACGAGCAGTACTTC. Its translation: CASSLEPAAYEQYF.

This clonotype was counted only a few times. V gene TRBV6-9 combines with J gene TRBJ2-7, with D hard to call. V gave up 9 bases and J gave up 3 bases, with 15 bases separating them. CDR3 size: 13 residues. CDR1 is MNHGY, CDR2 SVAAGI, per germline. The CDR3 nucleotides read TGTGCCAGGTGCCTCGACAATTACTACGAGCAGTACTTC. This translates into CARCLDNYYEQYF.

Comment on this clonotype: Possible read error: a much larger clone is one base away. This sequence joins TRBV4-2 and TRBJ2-3; D is perhaps TRBD1 (5 bases). Germline assignment: CDR1 LGHNA and CDR2 YNFKEQ. CDR3 length equals 14 residues. In DNA form, the CDR3 reads TGCGCCTGCAGCCAGGCAGGGCGACAAGATACGCAGTATTTT. Translated, it gives CACSQAGRQDTQYF.

To note about this clonotype: A read error may produce the germline difference seen at one junction end. The genes are TRBV11-3 and TRBJ2-5; D gene unclear. This CDR3 has 13 amino acids. The germline V gene has CDR1 SGHNT and CDR2 YENEEA. CDR3: CASSPSIGETQYF. DNA of the CDR3: TGTGCCAGCAGCCCAAGCATAGGAGAGACCCAATACTTC.

This sequence joins TRBV20-1 and TRBJ1-2; D call uncertain. The V gene's germline CDR1 is DFQATT and CDR2 SNEGSKA (reference sequence). Trimming left V 4 bases short and J 0 bases short, with 12 bases between. The CDR3 is 14 amino acids. The CDR3 is CSATSIASNYGYTF. The CDR3 nucleotides are TGCAGTGCTACCTCGATAGCATCTAACTATGGCTACACCTTC.

In the case of this clonotype: It is likely a read error, because the conserved phenylalanine at the end of the CDR3 is missing. This chain joins TRBV11-3 and TRBJ1-2; the D gene is possibly TRBD1 (6 bases). In germline, CDR1 is SGHNT, CDR2 YENEEA. The V end was cut by 7 bases, the J end by 8 bases, with 17 bases between. This CDR3 spans 13 amino acids. The CDR3 DNA sequence: TGTGCCAGCACCAAGCGACAGGTGGCCGGCTACACCTCC. Encoded protein: CASTKRQVAGYTS.

Points on this clonotype: This may be a read error: a much more frequent sequence differs by one nucleotide. The chain joins TRBV13 to TRBJ2-2; D might be TRBD2 (5 bases). CDR3 length: 15 residues. Germline V gene data show CDR1 as PRHDT and CDR2 as FYEKMQ (reference sequence). The CDR3: CASKPYSGGTGEQFF. The CDR3, as DNA: TGTGCCAGCAAGCCTTACTCCGGTGGCACCGGGGAGCAGTTTTTT.

With respect to this clonotype: A much larger clone sits a single nucleotide away, making a read error possible. This rearrangement joins TRBV29-1 to TRBJ1-3; D is unclear. From germline, CDR1 is SQVTM and CDR2 ANQGSEA. The CDR3 consists of 13 residues. CDR3 amino acids: CSVGLSSGNIIYF. The CDR3 bases are TGCAGCGTTGGGCTAAGCTCTGGAAACATCATATATTTT.

This clonotype occurred once. The CDR3 does not end in the conserved phenylalanine or tryptophan, so this is likely a read error. The rearrangement links TRBV5-1 to TRBJ2-7; D may correspond to TRBD1 or TRBD2 (6 bases each). Trimming shortened V by 1 base and J by 2 bases, and 13 bases separated the two germline ends. The germline V gene has CDR1 SGHRS and CDR2 YFSETQ. The CDR3 is 15 residues long. The CDR3 sequence: CASSLRIGGAYEQYL. Here the CDR3 DNA reads TGCGCCAGCAGCTTGAGAATCGGGGGCGCCTACGAGCAGTACTTA.

For this clonotype: Possible read error: a much larger clone is one base away. The chain couples TRBV7-8 to TRBJ1-1; the D gene is possibly TRBD1 (6 bases). V was pared by 5 bases and J by 0 bases, with 13 bases between. This CDR3 comprises 15 residues. Per germline, CDR1 SGHVS and CDR2 FQNEAQ. CDR3 DNA: TGTGCCAGCAGCATAATACAGGGCATGAACACTGAAGCTTTCTTT. Amino acid sequence: CASSIIQGMNTEAFF.

Turning to this clonotype: A much bigger clone sits one base away, suggesting this may be a read error. V gene TRBV6-6 combines with J gene TRBJ2-3; TRBD1 matches at 7 bases. The CDR3 is 15 amino acids. The V gene's germline CDR1 is MNHNY and CDR2 SVGAGI (reference sequence). DNA for the CDR3: TGTGCCGGCAGAGCTCGGGGACAGAGCACAGATACGCAGTATTTT. Amino acid sequence: CAGRARGQSTDTQYF.

The rearrangement joins TRBV12-3 or TRBV12-4 to TRBJ2-1, with D tentatively TRBD1 (6 bases). Trimming took 5 bases from V and 2 from J, leaving 13 bases between them. This CDR3 has 15 residues. This chain's CDR3 is CASSKEGETYNEQFF. CDR3 coding DNA: TGTGCCAGCAGTAAAGAGGGGGAGACCTACAATGAGCAGTTCTTC.

A word on this clonotype: Germline and junction disagree at one end, which may indicate a read error. The chain recombines TRBV4-2 with TRBJ2-6; D gene uncertain. Germline V gives CDR1 LGHNA, CDR2 YNFKEQ. The CDR3 spans 16 residues. CDR3 protein: CASSQQLSYGANVLTF. In nucleotides, the CDR3 is TGTGCTAGCAGCCAACAGTTGAGTTATGGGGCCAACGTCCTGACTTTC.

Remarks on this clonotype: Since a much larger clone is just one base distant, this may be a read error. V usage is TRBV5-4 and J usage is TRBJ1-2; D perhaps matches TRBD1 (6 bases). Germline V gives CDR1 SGHNT, CDR2 YYREEE (reference sequence). The CDR3 has 14 amino acids. V was pared by 3 bases and J by 3 bases, with 12 bases between. CDR3 loop: CASSWGDTYYGYTF. CDR3 nucleotide sequence: TGTGCCAGCAGCTGGGGGGACACATACTATGGCTACACCTTC. The complete variable domain, with remaining parts taken from reference TRBV5-4 and TRBJ1-2, reads ETGVTQSPTHLIKTRGQQVTLRCSSQSGHNTVSWYQQALGQGPQFIFQYYREEENGRGNFPPRFSGLQFPNYSSELNVNALELDDSALYLCASSWGDTYYGYTFGSGTRLTVV.

As concerns this clonotype: At one boundary the junction diverges from the germline segment, which might be a read error. The chain has TRBV4-2 and TRBJ2-3, with D possibly being TRBD1 (5 bases). The CDR3 extends over 16 amino acids. In germline, CDR1 is LGHNA, CDR2 YNFKEQ. CDR3 residues: CASSQEGREGADKQYF. The CDR3 coding sequence is TGTGCCAGCAGCCAAGAGGGCAGGGAAGGGGCAGATAAGCAGTATTTT.

This clonotype was seen once. CDR3 coding DNA: TGTGCCAGCAGTGAGGTAGCGGGAGTTGGTGAGCAGTACTTC. Translation gives CASSEVAGVGEQYF. The chain is built from TRBV2 and TRBJ2-7, with 9 bases fitting TRBD2. This CDR3 has 14 amino acids. J lost 7 bases, V lost 3 bases, and 7 bases had no gene match. Germline values: CDR1 SNHLY, CDR2 FYNNEI.

As regards this clonotype: An end of the junction does not agree with germline; a read error may underlie this. The chain recombines TRBV11-3 with TRBJ2-1; no reliable D call. Germline V gene lookup returns CDR1 SGHNT and CDR2 YENEEA. The CDR3 loop spans 11 amino acids. Written as DNA, the CDR3 is TGTACCAGCGCACGCGAGTATGAGCAATTCTTC. Translation gives CTSAREYEQFF.

Details on this clonotype: This may stem from a read error, because a much larger clone lies one nucleotide away. The chain couples TRBV4-1 to TRBJ2-2; weak D call: TRBD2 (5 bases). This CDR3 has 17 amino acids. Germline V gene data show CDR1 as MGHRA and CDR2 as YSYEKL. Written as DNA, the CDR3 is TGCCCCAGCAGCCAAGATGTAAGCGGACTGAACACCGGGGAGCTGTTTTTT. It translates to CPSSQDVSGLNTGELFF.

This clonotype was seen many times. The chain joins TRBV4-3 to TRBJ2-1; 13 positions agree with TRBD2. The CDR3 spans 15 residues. V was clipped by 4 bases and J by 7 bases; unmatched bases: 4. Germline assignment: CDR1 LGHNA and CDR2 YSLEER. The chain's CDR3 is CASSRTTSGRNEQFF. The CDR3 nucleotides are TGCGCCAGCAGCCGAACGACTAGCGGGAGGAATGAGCAGTTCTTC.